This T cell receptor beta chain was observed in a study of follicular helper T cells after annual influenza vaccination. The time point was: 2014-2015 season, 7 days after vaccination. CDR3 size: 14 residues. Germline CDR1 and CDR2: MNHNS and SASEGT. Trimming took off 3 bases at V and 8 bases at J, with 13 bases between the two ends. Clones were sequenced by immunoSEQ multiplex PCR, and TCRdb holds only the in-frame ones, with some missing. This table has roughly 8,000 clones, 70% to 90% appearing once. Sequenced material: CXCR5+ CD38- circulating T follicular helper cells from blood, taken 7 days after influenza vaccination. Subset meaning: circulating Tfh, non-naive CD4+CXCR5+PD-1+ (ICOS+CD38+ or ICOS-CD38-). The chain employs TRBV6-1 and TRBJ1-4; no definite D call. The sequence came from an adult who received the influenza vaccine. In nucleotides, the CDR3 is TGTGCCAGCAGTGAGTGGAATTCGGGGGAAAAACTGTTTTTT. Its protein is CASSEWNSGEKLFF.